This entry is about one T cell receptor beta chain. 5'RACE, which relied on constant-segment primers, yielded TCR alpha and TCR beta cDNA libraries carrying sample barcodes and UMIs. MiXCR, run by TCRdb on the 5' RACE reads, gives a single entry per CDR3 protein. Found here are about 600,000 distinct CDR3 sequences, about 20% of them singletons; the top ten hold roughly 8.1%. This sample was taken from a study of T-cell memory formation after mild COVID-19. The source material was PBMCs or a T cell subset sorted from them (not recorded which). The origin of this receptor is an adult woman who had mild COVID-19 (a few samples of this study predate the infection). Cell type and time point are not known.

CDR3 sequence reads: CASSMDTSGANVLTF. CDR3 DNA sequence: TGCGCCAGCAGCATGGACACTTCTGGGGCCAACGTCCTGACTTTC. This sequence joins TRBV5-1 and TRBJ2-6; tentatively, D is TRBD1 (5 bases). The length of the CDR3 is 15 residues. Trimming cost V 4 bases and J 1 base, with 9 bases left between them. Per germline, CDR1 SGHRS and CDR2 YFSETQ.